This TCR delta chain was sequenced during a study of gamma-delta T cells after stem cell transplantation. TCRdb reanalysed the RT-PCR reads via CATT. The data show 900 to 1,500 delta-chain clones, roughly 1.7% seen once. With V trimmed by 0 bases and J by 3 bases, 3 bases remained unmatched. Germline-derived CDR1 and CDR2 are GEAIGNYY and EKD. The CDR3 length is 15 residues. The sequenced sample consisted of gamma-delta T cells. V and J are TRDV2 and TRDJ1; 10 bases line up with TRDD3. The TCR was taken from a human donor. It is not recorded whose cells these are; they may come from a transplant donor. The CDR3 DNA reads TGTGCCTGTGACACCCTGGGGGATAGATCCGATAAACTCATCTTT. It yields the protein CACDTLGDRSDKLIF.